This T cell receptor beta chain was sequenced in a study of OX40 agonist ivuxolimab in advanced cancers. Study overall: The patients received agonistic anti-OX40 (CD134) antibody ivuxolimab. With a range of roughly 20 to 85, age averaged 60 years, and around 80% were male. Prior anti-PD-1, anti-PD-L1 or anti-CTLA-4 therapy was allowed; 30% to 40% had some. Study-level findings and limits: CD4+ and CD8+ blood T cells expanded clonally by week 6 at 0.1 to 3.0 mg/kg.

Trimming took 0 bases from V and 5 from J; bases not matched to a gene: 14. This CDR3 region has 18 residues. CDR1 is SGHAT, CDR2 FQNNGV, per germline. The assay was immunoSEQ multiplex PCR, and TCRdb's table has in-frame clones only and misses some. The sample consists of tens of thousands of clones, about 92% of them appearing once. As regards this clone: Its antigen remains unknown.

The V gene is TRBV11-2, the J gene TRBJ2-5; 8 bases line up with TRBD2. Sequences were derived from CD4+ or CD8+ T cells sorted from blood, sampled in a trial of the OX40 agonist ivuxolimab. This receptor was taken from an adult with an advanced solid tumor such as melanoma, head and neck, liver or kidney cancer. CDR3 sequence reads: CASSLDPPPTSVIETQYF. Written as DNA, the CDR3 is TGTGCCAGCAGCTTAGATCCCCCCCCGACTAGCGTCATCGAGACCCAGTACTTC.